This is a list of T cell receptor beta chains from one sample in a study of shared clonotypes between healthy human individuals. Sequencing was performed with immunoSEQ multiplex PCR; in TCRdb, only in-frame clones are kept and a portion is missing. The table includes over a million clones, more than 95% detected once. Source material: naive CD4+ T cells sorted from blood. The receptor set was obtained from a man between 25 and 39 years old in good health. CDR3s include the opening cysteine and the closing phenylalanine or tryptophan. Fields, in order: CDR3 DNA, CDR3 protein, D gene, J gene, clone size, V gene. The D gene is left open where the match is weak. Only some rows state a clone size, as once, few, many or a class for expanded clones.

cdr3_nt: TGTGCCACCAGCAGGGGACAGATTTCGTACGAGCAGTACTTC
cdr3_aa: CATSRGQISYEQYF
d_call: TRBD1
j_call: TRBJ2-7
clone_size: -
v_call: TRBV15

cdr3_nt: TGTGCCAGCACCAGACAGGGTGGGAGTACTGAAGCTTTCTTT
cdr3_aa: CASTRQGGSTEAFF
d_call: TRBD1
j_call: TRBJ1-1
clone_size: -
v_call: TRBV5-4

cdr3_nt: TGTGCCAGCAGGCAGACAGCGTACCAAGAGACCCAGTACTTC
cdr3_aa: CASRQTAYQETQYF
d_call: -
j_call: TRBJ2-5
clone_size: -
v_call: TRBV2

cdr3_nt: TGTGCCAGCCAGCTTGGGGATACGCAGTATTTT
cdr3_aa: CASQLGDTQYF
d_call: -
j_call: TRBJ2-3
clone_size: -
v_call: TRBV19

cdr3_nt: TGTGCCAGCAGCTTAGAAGGGACAGGGAATGAAAAACTGTTTTTT
cdr3_aa: CASSLEGTGNEKLFF
d_call: TRBD1
j_call: TRBJ1-4
clone_size: -
v_call: TRBV7-9

cdr3_nt: TGTGCCAGCTCACCAACCCAGGGGTCGGGGTACGAGCAGTACTTC
cdr3_aa: CASSPTQGSGYEQYF
d_call: -
j_call: TRBJ2-7
clone_size: -
v_call: TRBV18

cdr3_nt: TGCGCCAGCAGCGGAGGGGGACTAGCGGGAGTAGGTGGGGCCAACGTCCTGACTTTC
cdr3_aa: CASSGGGLAGVGGANVLTF
d_call: TRBD2
j_call: TRBJ2-6
clone_size: -
v_call: TRBV5-1

cdr3_nt: TGTGCCAGCAGCTCGACTAGTTCCACCGGGGAGCTGTTTTTT
cdr3_aa: CASSSTSSTGELFF
d_call: -
j_call: TRBJ2-2
clone_size: -
v_call: TRBV5-6

cdr3_nt: TGTGCCAGCACCGTTGGACAGGGGTACTCCTACGAGCAGTACTTC
cdr3_aa: CASTVGQGYSYEQYF
d_call: TRBD1
j_call: TRBJ2-7
clone_size: -
v_call: TRBV5-6

cdr3_nt: TGTGCCAGCAGCTTACCCGGGCGCGATACGCAGTATTTT
cdr3_aa: CASSLPGRDTQYF
d_call: -
j_call: TRBJ2-3
clone_size: -
v_call: TRBV13

cdr3_nt: TGTGCCACAAGACAGATCACTAATGAAAAACTGTTTTTT
cdr3_aa: CATRQITNEKLFF
d_call: -
j_call: TRBJ1-4
clone_size: -
v_call: TRBV19

cdr3_nt: TGTGCCAGCAGCTCGCCGTCGACAGCTGGCTACACCTTC
cdr3_aa: CASSSPSTAGYTF
d_call: -
j_call: TRBJ1-2
clone_size: once
v_call: TRBV9

cdr3_nt: TGTGCCAGCAGTGATGGTGGTAGGGACATTCAGTACTTC
cdr3_aa: CASSDGGRDIQYF
d_call: -
j_call: TRBJ2-4
clone_size: -
v_call: TRBV2

cdr3_nt: TGTGCCAGCAGTTTCTTTCGGGGCGCCCACGAGCAGTACTTC
cdr3_aa: CASSFFRGAHEQYF
d_call: -
j_call: TRBJ2-7
clone_size: -
v_call: TRBV28

cdr3_nt: TGTGCCAGCAGTCCCCTCCAGAGCAGTGGGATCGGGCAGATGTACGAGCAGTACTTC
cdr3_aa: CASSPLQSSGIGQMYEQYF
d_call: -
j_call: TRBJ2-7
clone_size: -
v_call: TRBV28

cdr3_nt: TGTGCCAGCCGACCCCGGGGGGGCCTTGGCTACACCTTC
cdr3_aa: CASRPRGGLGYTF
d_call: -
j_call: TRBJ1-2
clone_size: -
v_call: TRBV27

cdr3_nt: TGTGCCAGTAGTAAACCCGGGACCCTTTACAATGAGCAGTTCTTC
cdr3_aa: CASSKPGTLYNEQFF
d_call: -
j_call: TRBJ2-1
clone_size: -
v_call: TRBV19

cdr3_nt: TGTGCCAGCAGCCCGGGATCGGGGACAGGGTACAATGAGCAGTTCTTC
cdr3_aa: CASSPGSGTGYNEQFF
d_call: TRBD1
j_call: TRBJ2-1
clone_size: -
v_call: TRBV27

cdr3_nt: TGCAGCGTTGAGGGGGCCCCTAGCACAGATACGCAGTATTTT
cdr3_aa: CSVEGAPSTDTQYF
d_call: -
j_call: TRBJ2-3
clone_size: -
v_call: TRBV29-1

cdr3_nt: TGTGCCAGTAGTATCGCAGCGGGTGCGTCCAAAAACATTCAGTACTTC
cdr3_aa: CASSIAAGASKNIQYF
d_call: -
j_call: TRBJ2-4
clone_size: -
v_call: TRBV19

cdr3_nt: TGTGCCAGCCAGATCCAGGGCTCGAACACCGGGGAGCTGTTTTTT
cdr3_aa: CASQIQGSNTGELFF
d_call: -
j_call: TRBJ2-2
clone_size: -
v_call: TRBV18

cdr3_nt: TGTGCCAGCAGGAGGGGGGTCGCCTACAATGAGCAGTTCTTC
cdr3_aa: CASRRGVAYNEQFF
d_call: -
j_call: TRBJ2-1
clone_size: once
v_call: TRBV5-8

cdr3_nt: TGTGCCAGTAGTGGCCGGGACAGGGGTGACGAGCAGTACTTC
cdr3_aa: CASSGRDRGDEQYF
d_call: TRBD1
j_call: TRBJ2-7
clone_size: once
v_call: TRBV19

cdr3_nt: TGTGCCAGCAGCAGGAGCCCTTCCTCCCACAATGAGCAGTTCTTC
cdr3_aa: CASSRSPSSHNEQFF
d_call: -
j_call: TRBJ2-1
clone_size: once
v_call: TRBV5-4

cdr3_nt: TGTGCCAGTAGTCGACCAGGGGGGCAGCCCCAGCATTTT
cdr3_aa: CASSRPGGQPQHF
d_call: TRBD1
j_call: TRBJ1-5
clone_size: -
v_call: TRBV19

cdr3_nt: TGTGCCAGCAGCCCCAGCGGGCCCTCTGGAGATACGCAGTATTTT
cdr3_aa: CASSPSGPSGDTQYF
d_call: -
j_call: TRBJ2-3
clone_size: -
v_call: TRBV7-6

cdr3_nt: TGTGCCAGCAGCTCCCTGTGGGACAGGCGACAGAACACTGAAGCTTTCTTT
cdr3_aa: CASSSLWDRRQNTEAFF
d_call: TRBD1
j_call: TRBJ1-1
clone_size: -
v_call: TRBV5-4

cdr3_nt: TGCAGCGTTGGGAAAGGGGGAGGGGGCTCCTACGAGCAGTACTTC
cdr3_aa: CSVGKGGGGSYEQYF
d_call: -
j_call: TRBJ2-7
clone_size: -
v_call: TRBV29-1

cdr3_nt: TGTGCCAGCAGCCACCAATCAGGTGAGCAGTTCTTC
cdr3_aa: CASSHQSGEQFF
d_call: -
j_call: TRBJ2-1
clone_size: -
v_call: TRBV11-3

cdr3_nt: TGTGCCAGCAGCTTGCGGACAGGATTGAACACTGAAGCTTTCTTT
cdr3_aa: CASSLRTGLNTEAFF
d_call: TRBD1
j_call: TRBJ1-1
clone_size: -
v_call: TRBV7-9

cdr3_nt: TGTGCCAGCAGTGACACGGGACTAGCGCGCACAGATACGCAGTATTTT
cdr3_aa: CASSDTGLARTDTQYF
d_call: TRBD2
j_call: TRBJ2-3
clone_size: once
v_call: TRBV6-4

cdr3_nt: TGTGCCAGCAGCTGGGGATCTGTTAACACTGAAGCTTTCTTT
cdr3_aa: CASSWGSVNTEAFF
d_call: -
j_call: TRBJ1-1
clone_size: -
v_call: TRBV6-5

cdr3_nt: TGCGCCAGCAGCTCGGGACTAGCGGGAGGGCCGGCCTACGAGCAGTACTTC
cdr3_aa: CASSSGLAGGPAYEQYF
d_call: TRBD2
j_call: TRBJ2-7
clone_size: -
v_call: TRBV5-1

cdr3_nt: TGCAGCGTCACGGGCGGGAGCGCAGATACGCAGTATTTT
cdr3_aa: CSVTGGSADTQYF
d_call: TRBD2
j_call: TRBJ2-3
clone_size: -
v_call: TRBV29-1

cdr3_nt: TGTGCCAGCAGTACCACTAGCGGGGTCTCCTACGAGCAGTACTTC
cdr3_aa: CASSTTSGVSYEQYF
d_call: TRBD2
j_call: TRBJ2-7
clone_size: -
v_call: TRBV6-1

cdr3_nt: TGCGCCAGCAGCTTGAACGGGGACTACAATGAGCAGTTCTTC
cdr3_aa: CASSLNGDYNEQFF
d_call: -
j_call: TRBJ2-1
clone_size: -
v_call: TRBV5-1

cdr3_nt: TGTGCCAGTAACCTCGGAAGTAGAGATACGCAGTATTTT
cdr3_aa: CASNLGSRDTQYF
d_call: -
j_call: TRBJ2-3
clone_size: -
v_call: TRBV19

cdr3_nt: TGCAGCGTTGCAGTCCGGGAGGGGAATGAGCAGTTCTTC
cdr3_aa: CSVAVREGNEQFF
d_call: TRBD2
j_call: TRBJ2-1
clone_size: -
v_call: TRBV29-1

cdr3_nt: TGCAGTGCTCCCCACGAGGTGCAGTACTTC
cdr3_aa: CSAPHEVQYF
d_call: -
j_call: TRBJ2-7
clone_size: -
v_call: TRBV20-1

cdr3_nt: TGCGCCAGCAGCTTGGATGGGACAGGGGCGGTAGATGAGCAGTTCTTC
cdr3_aa: CASSLDGTGAVDEQFF
d_call: TRBD1
j_call: TRBJ2-1
clone_size: -
v_call: TRBV5-1